This T cell receptor (beta chain) came from a study of blood T cell repertoires in COVID-19. Participants had their cohort set by participant-reported clinical history. Authors' analysis steps: Quantification of nucleated cells was approximated via reference gene primer amplification. Some clones are missing from TCRdb's copy, which holds only in-frame ones; the method was immunoSEQ multiplex PCR. V, J and clone size are taken as reported in that table, and D and trimming were inferred from the DNA itself. The table includes a few hundred thousand clones, approximately 83% detected once. V shed 4 bases and J 4 bases; nucleotides not matched to a gene: 7. Germline lookup yields CDR1 SQVTM and CDR2 ANQGSEA. The CDR3 length is 13 residues.

This rearrangement joins TRBV29-1 to TRBJ2-7; 7 bases fit TRBD1. This receptor was taken from a man aged 25 to 40 who had recovered from COVID-19. Source material: PBMCs or T cells enriched from blood (not recorded which). In DNA, the CDR3 is TGCAGCGTTGTAGGGAACAGGGGTTACGAGCAGTACTTC. This codes for CSVVGNRGYEQYF.